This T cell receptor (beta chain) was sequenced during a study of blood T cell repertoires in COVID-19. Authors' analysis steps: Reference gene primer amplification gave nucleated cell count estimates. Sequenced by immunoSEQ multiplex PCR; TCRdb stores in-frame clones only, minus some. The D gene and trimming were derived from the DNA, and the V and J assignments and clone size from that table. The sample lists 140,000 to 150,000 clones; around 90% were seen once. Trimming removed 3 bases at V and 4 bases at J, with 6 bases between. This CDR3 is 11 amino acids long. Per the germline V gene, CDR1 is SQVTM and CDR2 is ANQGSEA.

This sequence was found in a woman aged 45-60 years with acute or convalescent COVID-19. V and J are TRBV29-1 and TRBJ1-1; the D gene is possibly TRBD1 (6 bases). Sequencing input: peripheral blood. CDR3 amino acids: CSVDRGTEAFF. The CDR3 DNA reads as TGCAGCGTTGACAGGGGCACTGAAGCTTTCTTT.